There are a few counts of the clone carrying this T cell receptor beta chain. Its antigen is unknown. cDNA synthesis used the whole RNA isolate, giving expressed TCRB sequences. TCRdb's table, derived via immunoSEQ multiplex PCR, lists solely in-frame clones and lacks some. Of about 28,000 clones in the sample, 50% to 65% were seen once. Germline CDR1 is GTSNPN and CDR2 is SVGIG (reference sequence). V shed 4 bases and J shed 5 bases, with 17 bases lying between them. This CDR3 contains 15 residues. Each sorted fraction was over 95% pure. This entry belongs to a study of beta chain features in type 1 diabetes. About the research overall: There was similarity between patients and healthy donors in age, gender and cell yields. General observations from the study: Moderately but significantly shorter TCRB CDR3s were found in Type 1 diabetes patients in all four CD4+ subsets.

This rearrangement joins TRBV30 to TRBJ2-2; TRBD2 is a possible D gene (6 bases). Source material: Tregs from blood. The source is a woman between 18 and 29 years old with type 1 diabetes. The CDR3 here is CAWISGRGATGELFF. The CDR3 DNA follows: TGTGCCTGGATATCAGGGCGGGGTGCTACCGGGGAGCTGTTTTTT.